The clone carrying this TCR beta chain came up many times. Its cognate antigen is unknown. Each CDR3 protein gets one entry after TCRdb re-called the RT-PCR reads with MiXCR. Among 550,000 to 800,000 distinct CDR3 sequences listed, approximately 14% were seen once. The source of the sample is a study of response to subunit inactivated influenza vaccine. Germline trimming cut 9 bases from V and 1 base from J; bases unmatched to any gene: 2. CDR1 LGHDT and CDR2 YNNKEL come from the germline V gene (reference sequence). The CDR3 is 13 amino acids. General study results and limits: Seasonal influenza vaccination, on each occasion, was suggested by the authors to recruit few new T cells.

The sequenced sample was PBMCs from blood, obtained 14 to 15 days before vaccination. This TCR derives from a man between 45 and 60 years old who received an inactivated influenza vaccine. The J gene is TRBJ2-3, the V gene TRBV3-1; 9 bases align to TRBD2. In DNA, the CDR3 is TGTGCCAGTAGCGGGAGAGGCACAGATACGCAGTATTTT. It is translated as CASSGRGTDTQYF.